The 25 T cell receptor beta chains below were found in one sample sequenced in a study of cytomegalovirus exposure and HLA in healthy donors. PCR involved 60 Vbeta and 13 Jbeta primers. Data came from immunoSEQ multiplex PCR; TCRdb stores just in-frame clones and leaves some out. This sample's table has just under 80,000 clones. Sequenced input: PBMCs. The receptors stem from a man between 18 and 35 years old in good health and CMV-seropositive.

The chain couples TRBV10-2 to TRBJ2-7; 10 nucleotides line up with TRBD2. Trimming cost V 8 bases and J 3 bases; bases outside gene matches: 4. The CDR3 consists of 13 residues. Germline values: CDR1 WSHSY, CDR2 SAAADI. The CDR3 nucleotides read TGCGCCAGCTTTTGGACTAGCGGCTACGAGCAGTACTTC. Its translation: CASFWTSGYEQYF.

The rearrangement uses TRBV11-2 and TRBJ2-3, with a weak D call TRBD2 (5 bases). The germline gives CDR1 SGHAT, CDR2 FQNNGV. V was cut by 4 bases and J by 6 bases, with 20 bases left in between. CDR3 length equals 16 residues. CDR3 in amino acids: CASSSLAGRAYDTQYF. CDR3 nucleotides: TGTGCCAGCAGCTCCCTGGCGGGCCGGGCATATGATACGCAGTATTTT.

The chain combines TRBV29-1 with TRBJ2-3; 12 nucleotides align to TRBD2. From germline, CDR1 is SQVTM and CDR2 ANQGSEA. With V trimmed by 4 bases and J by 2 bases, 10 bases remained unmatched. The CDR3 covers 17 residues. CDR3 coding DNA: TGCAGCGTTGTTGGGCTAGCGGGAGGGCTATCCACAGATACGCAGTATTTT. It specifies CSVVGLAGGLSTDTQYF.

V and J are TRBV4-2 and TRBJ2-1; TRBD2 matches at 8 bases. Looked up from germline, CDR1 is LGHNA and CDR2 is YNFKEQ. The CDR3 length is 17 residues. J lost 5 bases, V lost 0 bases, and 9 bases had no gene match. CDR3 DNA: TGTGCCAGCAGCCAAGATGGGGGCGGGGGGCCGGACAATGAGCAGTTCTTC. Protein product: CASSQDGGGGPDNEQFF.

The chain combines TRBV9 with TRBJ2-2; tentative D call: TRBD1 (6 bases). V lost 4 bases and J lost 1, with 11 bases in between. Germline V CDR1 and CDR2: SGDLS, YYNGEE. The CDR3 spans 15 residues. Here the CDR3 reads CASSRDTQNTGELFF. As DNA, the CDR3 is TGTGCCAGCAGCCGGGACACCCAGAACACCGGGGAGCTGTTTTTT.

The CDR3 here is CASSESTEHMNTEAFF. Here the CDR3 DNA reads TGCGCCAGCAGTGAGTCTACAGAACACATGAACACTGAAGCTTTCTTT. The chain links TRBV10-1 to TRBJ1-1; D remains unclear. Per the germline V gene, CDR1 is WNHNN and CDR2 is SYGVQD (reference sequence). V was clipped by 0 bases and J by 0 bases, with 11 bases between them. The CDR3 is 16 residues long.

The chain carries TRBV2 and TRBJ1-5, with D possibly matching TRBD1 (6 bases). Trimming stripped 3 bases from V and 0 bases from J, with 15 bases between. CDR3 length: 17 residues. Germline CDR1 SNHLY, CDR2 FYNNEI. The CDR3 sequence: CASSDMGRGHSNQPQHF. The CDR3 DNA is TGTGCCAGCAGTGATATGGGCAGGGGCCATAGCAATCAGCCCCAGCATTTT.

The rearrangement links TRBV7-8 to TRBJ2-3; D is ambiguous. Germline V gives CDR1 SGHVS, CDR2 FQNEAQ. The CDR3 extends over 15 amino acids. V lost 2 bases and J lost 5, with 14 bases in between. CDR3 nucleotides: TGTGCCAGCAGCTTATGGCGGAGCCAGAAAGATACGCAGTATTTT. Residues: CASSLWRSQKDTQYF.

The chain links TRBV6-5 to TRBJ2-2; no reliable D call. The CDR3 contains 14 residues. V lost 6 bases to trimming and J lost 2 bases, with 10 bases between them. Germline CDR1 is MNHEY and CDR2 is SVGAGI. The CDR3 sequence: CASRGRINTGELFF. DNA for the CDR3: TGTGCCAGCAGGGGCAGGATCAACACCGGGGAGCTGTTTTTT.

The J gene is TRBJ1-4, the V gene TRBV7-9, with 7 bases matching TRBD1. The junction had 7 bases not matched to a gene; V was cut back by 5 bases and J by 7 bases. The CDR3 is 14 residues long. The germline V gene encodes CDR1 SEHNR and CDR2 FQNEAQ (reference sequence). CDR3 protein: CASSPRGRGEKLFF. CDR3 nucleotide sequence: TGTGCCAGCAGCCCGAGGGGGCGCGGTGAAAAACTGTTTTTT.

The V and J genes are TRBV6-1 and TRBJ1-1; unclear D gene. This CDR3 is built from 13 residues. V was cut by 11 bases and J by 5 bases, with 18 bases left in between. Germline V gene sequence: CDR1 MNHNS, CDR2 SASEGT. This CDR3 reads CALCITEGTEAFF. Here the CDR3 DNA reads TGTGCCCTTTGTATAACGGAGGGTACTGAAGCTTTCTTT.

The chain is built from TRBV7-6 and TRBJ1-1; the D gene is possibly TRBD1 (5 bases). Germline CDR1 is SGHVS and CDR2 is FNYEAQ. The V end lost 4 bases, the J end lost 4 bases, and 13 bases lay between the germline ends. The CDR3 consists of 14 residues. The CDR3 spells CASSSGGMSTEAFF. CDR3 nucleotide sequence: TGTGCCAGCAGCTCGGGGGGGATGTCCACTGAAGCTTTCTTT.

This sequence joins TRBV10-3 and TRBJ2-7; TRBD2 matches at 14 bases. The CDR3 runs to 20 residues. The germline V gene encodes CDR1 ENHRY and CDR2 SYGVKD. Trimming cost V 3 bases and J 0 bases; bases outside gene matches: 13. CDR3: CAISDFHIGTSGSGSYEQYF. The CDR3 nucleotides read TGTGCCATCAGTGACTTTCATATCGGGACTAGCGGGAGTGGCTCCTACGAGCAGTACTTC.

The V gene is TRBV5-1, the J gene TRBJ2-5; TRBD1 matches 9 bases. Germline CDR1 SGHRS, CDR2 YFSETQ. The CDR3 has 14 residues. Trimming cost V 3 bases and J 5 bases; bases outside gene matches: 5. The CDR3: CASSSGTGSETQYF. As DNA, the CDR3 is TGCGCCAGCAGCTCCGGGACAGGGAGTGAGACCCAGTACTTC.

This rearrangement joins TRBV30 to TRBJ2-2; 10 nucleotides align to TRBD2. Trimming at V came to 4 bases and at J to 6 bases, leaving 2 bases not matched to a gene. The CDR3 is 13 amino acids. Germline V CDR1 and CDR2: GTSNPN, SVGIG (reference sequence). The CDR3 DNA sequence: TGTGCCTGGACCGGGACTAGCGCCGGGGAGCTGTTTTTT. This codes for CAWTGTSAGELFF.

The chain couples TRBV19 to TRBJ1-6; D is perhaps TRBD1 (6 bases). V lost 5 bases and J lost 6, with 14 bases in between. The CDR3 runs to 15 residues. Germline-derived CDR1 and CDR2 are LNHDA and SQIVND (reference sequence). The CDR3 spells CASSFARGSNSPLHF. CDR3 in DNA: TGTGCCAGTAGTTTCGCTAGGGGGTCTAATTCACCCCTCCACTTT.

The V call is TRBV10-1, the J call TRBJ1-2; TRBD1 matches at 9 bases. V was clipped by 8 bases and J by 3 bases; unmatched bases: 22. There are 19 residues in the CDR3. The germline V gene encodes CDR1 WNHNN and CDR2 SYGVQD (reference sequence). CDR3 sequence: CASEQPCRERDRDHYGYTF. Written as DNA, the CDR3 is TGCGCCAGCGAACAGCCATGCCGCGAGAGGGACAGGGACCACTATGGCTACACCTTC.

This sequence joins TRBV29-1 and TRBJ1-5; possible D gene TRBD1, 5 bases. There are 13 residues in the CDR3. V lost 2 bases and J 5 bases, leaving 10 bases between the germline ends. Germline V gene lookup returns CDR1 SQVTM and CDR2 ANQGSEA. This chain's CDR3 is CSVEFSRDQPQHF. CDR3 DNA: TGCAGCGTTGAATTTTCCAGGGATCAGCCCCAGCATTTT.

This sequence joins TRBV15 and TRBJ2-3, with TRBD2 matching 10 bases. The CDR3 extends over 15 amino acids. Germline CDR1 LNHNV, CDR2 YYDKDF (reference sequence). With 3 bases clipped from V and 5 bases from J, the junction kept 5 bases outside the gene matches. The CDR3 region has the DNA TGTGCCACCAGCAGCAGCGGGGGGGCGGTAGATACGCAGTATTTT. This sequence encodes CATSSSGGAVDTQYF. Full variable domain (rest looked up from reference TRBV15 and TRBJ2-3): DAMVIQNPRYQVTQFGKPVTLSCSQTLNHNVMYWYQQKSSQAPKLLFHYYDKDFNNEADTPDNFQSRRPNTSFCFLDIRSPGLGDTAMYLCATSSSGGAVDTQYFGPGTRLTVL.

This chain joins TRBV7-8 and TRBJ1-2; D may be TRBD1 (6 bases). Germline CDR1 SGHVS, CDR2 FQNEAQ. This CDR3 comprises 14 residues. V lost 5 bases, J lost 8 bases, and 18 bases lay in between. CDR3 nucleotide sequence: TGTGCCAGCAGCCCAAGCGCGGGGGCGGGAGGCTACACCTTC. It encodes CASSPSAGAGGYTF.

The rearrangement links TRBV28 to TRBJ1-4; possibly TRBD1 for D (6 bases). The CDR3 loop spans 14 amino acids. Looked up from germline, CDR1 is MDHEN and CDR2 is SYDVKM. With 5 bases removed from V and 5 bases from J, the gap between germline ends came to 12 bases. CDR3 in amino acids: CASSPSGGNEKLFF. CDR3 nucleotide sequence: TGTGCCAGCAGTCCTAGCGGGGGCAATGAAAAACTGTTTTTT. Drawing the rest from reference TRBV28 and TRBJ1-4, the complete variable domain is DVKVTQSSRYLVKRTGEKVFLECVQDMDHENMFWYRQDPGLGLRLIYFSYDVKMKEKGDIPEGYSVSREKKERFSLILESASTNQTSMYLCASSPSGGNEKLFFGSGTQLSVL.

The V call is TRBV6-5, the J call TRBJ2-7; D is perhaps TRBD2 (5 bases). V was shortened by 6 bases and J by 8 bases, with 14 bases between the two germline ends. In germline, CDR1 is MNHEY, CDR2 SVGAGI. The CDR3 runs to 12 residues. CDR3 coding DNA: TGTGCCAGCAGCCCCAGACGAGGGAAGCAGTACTTC. Its translation: CASSPRRGKQYF.

V and J are TRBV19 and TRBJ1-6; D is perhaps TRBD1 (6 bases). V lost 8 bases to trimming and J lost 7 bases, with 9 bases between them. This CDR3 region has 12 residues. The V gene's germline CDR1 is LNHDA and CDR2 SQIVND (reference sequence). The CDR3 here is CASQGTNSPLHF. The CDR3 DNA follows: TGTGCCAGTCAGGGGACAAATTCACCCCTCCACTTT.

The chain uses TRBV7-2 and TRBJ1-1; tentative D call: TRBD1 (6 bases). V gave up 0 bases and J gave up 7 bases, with 9 bases separating them. The V gene's germline CDR1 is SGHTA and CDR2 FQGNSA. This CDR3 region has 13 residues. Here the CDR3 reads CASSLAGAREAFF. CDR3 DNA sequence: TGTGCCAGCAGCTTAGCGGGGGCGCGTGAAGCTTTCTTT.

V gene TRBV6-1 combines with J gene TRBJ1-1, with unresolved D. Germline V gene sequence: CDR1 MNHNS, CDR2 SASEGT. V lost 1 base, J lost 1 base, and 7 bases lay in between. CDR3 length equals 14 residues. CDR3 in amino acids: CASSEDWQNTEAFF. The CDR3 DNA is TGTGCCAGCAGTGAAGATTGGCAGAACACTGAAGCTTTCTTT.